One sample yielded the 10 T cell receptor beta chains listed below, sequenced in a study of cytomegalovirus exposure and HLA in healthy donors. Using immunoSEQ multiplex PCR, the repertoire was profiled, and TCRdb retains in-frame clones only, with some absent. The table includes 60,000 or so clones, 92% detected once. Sequenced: PBMCs. The receptor source for this set is a woman younger than 35 in good health and CMV-seronegative.

V gene TRBV19 combines with J gene TRBJ2-7, with D perhaps matching TRBD1 (5 bases). Trimming shortened V by 7 bases and J by 8 bases, and 12 bases separated the two germline ends. Germline V lookup: CDR1 LNHDA, CDR2 SQIVND (reference sequence). The CDR3 contains 11 residues. The CDR3 region is CASIGVSKQYF. Written as DNA, the CDR3 is TGTGCCAGTATAGGGGTTAGCAAGCAGTACTTC.

CDR3 nucleotides: TGCAGCGTGATGACAGGGTCTAACTATGGCTACACCTTC. Amino acid sequence: CSVMTGSNYGYTF. J is TRBJ1-2 and V is TRBV29-1; 7 nucleotides align to TRBD1. Germline CDR1 reads SQVTM; CDR2 reads ANQGSEA. Trimming took 6 bases from V and 0 from J; bases not matched to a gene: 4. The CDR3 length is 13 residues. Complete variable domain (other parts from reference TRBV29-1 and TRBJ1-2): SAVISQKPSRDICQRGTSLTIQCQVDSQVTMMFWYRQQPGQSLTLIATANQGSEATYESGFVIDKFPISRPNLTFSTLTVSNMSPEDSSIYLCSVMTGSNYGYTFGSGTRLTVV.

In this sample, this clone turned up a few times. The chain carries TRBV6-4 and TRBJ2-2, with 12 nucleotides matching TRBD2. The CDR3 is 15 residues long. In germline, CDR1 is MRHNA, CDR2 SNTAGT. J lost 4 bases, V lost 4 bases, and 1 base had no gene match. CDR3 sequence: CASSGLAGATGELFF. In DNA, the CDR3 is TGTGCCAGCAGTGGACTAGCGGGAGCCACCGGGGAGCTGTTTTTT.

The CDR3 region has the DNA TGCGCCAGCAGCCAAGCGCCTCAGGGGCAAGAGACCCAGTACTTC. This codes for CASSQAPQGQETQYF. This chain links TRBV4-1 with TRBJ2-5; D is possibly TRBD1 (6 bases). The CDR3 contains 15 residues. Trimming stripped 1 base from V and 2 bases from J, with 11 bases between. Germline CDR1 is MGHRA and CDR2 is YSYEKL.

The J gene is TRBJ1-1, the V gene TRBV11-1, with D possibly TRBD1 on 6 matching bases. CDR1 is SGHAT, CDR2 FQDESV, per germline (reference sequence). This CDR3 has 14 residues. V was shortened by 0 bases and J by 1 base, with 6 bases between the two germline ends. CDR3 amino acids: CASSLAGQNTEAFF. The DNA for the CDR3 is TGTGCCAGCAGCTTAGCGGGACAGAACACTGAAGCTTTCTTT.

The chain has TRBV28 and TRBJ1-2; 10 bases agree with TRBD1. Germline trimming cut 5 bases from V and 5 bases from J; bases unmatched to any gene: 8. This CDR3 spans 15 amino acids. Germline lookup yields CDR1 MDHEN and CDR2 SYDVKM. In DNA form, the CDR3 reads TGTGCCAGCAGTCCGGTAGGGACAGGGGTTTATGGCTACACCTTC. It is translated as CASSPVGTGVYGYTF.

The chain combines TRBV5-1 with TRBJ2-5, with D possibly being TRBD2 (6 bases). CDR3 length equals 14 residues. Germline loops: CDR1 SGHRS, CDR2 YFSETQ. V was clipped by 0 bases and J by 5 bases, with 11 bases between them. CDR3: CASSLVGLGETQYF. The DNA of the CDR3 is TGCGCCAGCAGCTTGGTGGGACTCGGGGAGACCCAGTACTTC.

V gene TRBV10-1 combines with J gene TRBJ1-6; TRBD1 is a possible D gene (6 bases). CDR3 length: 17 amino acids. The V gene lost 8 bases and the J gene lost 3 bases, with 20 bases spanning the gap. Germline V gene lookup returns CDR1 WNHNN and CDR2 SYGVQD (reference sequence). For the CDR3, the DNA is TGCGCCAGCGGGGGCCATCCTCAGCGTTTCTATAATTCACCCCTCCACTTT. As protein: CASGGHPQRFYNSPLHF.

This chain connects TRBV7-2 to TRBJ2-7; TRBD2 agrees at 12 bases. After removal of 4 bases from V and 2 bases from J, the junction contained 12 bases not matched to a gene. This CDR3 is built from 18 residues. The germline V gene has CDR1 SGHTA and CDR2 FQGNSA. In DNA form, the CDR3 reads TGTGCCAGCAGCTCCGGGGGGTCTAGCGGGAGGGGTCCCTACGAGCAGTACTTC. Translating gives CASSSGGSSGRGPYEQYF.

The V and J genes are TRBV13 and TRBJ2-1; 8 bases align to TRBD2. CDR3 length equals 17 residues. V lost 4 bases to trimming and J lost 0 bases; unmatched junction nucleotides: 8. Germline V CDR1 and CDR2: PRHDT, FYEKMQ (reference sequence). CDR3 DNA: TGTGCCAGCAGCTCGGAGAGACTAGCGAGCTCCTACAATGAGCAGTTCTTC. Translated, it gives CASSSERLASSYNEQFF.